The 26 T cell receptor beta chains listed next were all sequenced from one sample in a study of T cell repertoires in cytomegalovirus infection. Their cognate antigens are unknown. TCRdb re-called the reads with MiXCR, one entry per CDR3 protein. The table lists roughly 990,000 distinct CDR3 sequences, more than 25% of them singletons, with over 13% in the top ten. The sequences come from cultured CD8+ T cells from PBMCs, collected from culture after CMV antigen stimulation. Receptors were obtained from a human donor in good health (CMV status not recorded). Some clones in this sample may be carry-over from other donors' samples.

This clonotype has more than one count but fewer than ten. V and J are TRBV6-5 and TRBJ2-7; no clear D. CDR1 is MNHEY, CDR2 SVGAGI, per germline. The CDR3 sequence is 13 residues long. The V and J ends lost 2 bases and 3 bases respectively, with 8 bases between them. CDR3 region: CASSYRPGYEQYV. The CDR3 region has the DNA TGTGCCAGCAGTTACCGTCCCGGCTACGAGCAGTACGTC.

The chain employs TRBV2 and TRBJ2-3; 7 nucleotides agree with TRBD2. CDR3 length equals 16 residues. Germline V CDR1 and CDR2: SNHLY, FYNNEI. J gave up 1 base and V 10 bases, and 14 bases lay outside the gene matches. Written as DNA, the CDR3 is TGTGCCACCGAGCTGTGGGGGGGAGGTGGCACAGATACGCAGTATTTT. Its protein is CATELWGGGGTDTQYF.

CDR3 nucleotide sequence: TGTGCCAGTAGGACAACACCTTTCACTGAAGCTTTCTTT. It is translated as CASRTTPFTEAFF. V gene TRBV19 combines with J gene TRBJ1-1; unclear D gene. Germline V CDR1 and CDR2: LNHDA, SQIVND (reference sequence). V was clipped by 6 bases and J by 4 bases, with 12 bases between them. CDR3 length: 13 residues.

This clonotype was picked up a small number of times. The rearrangement uses TRBV4-1 and TRBJ2-1, with TRBD2 matching over 13 bases. The CDR3 length is 14 residues. J was trimmed by 6 bases and V by 11 bases; bases with no gene match: 7. CDR1 and CDR2 from the germline V gene are MGHRA and YSYEKL. CDR3: CASARTSGGNEQFF. CDR3 in DNA: TGCGCCTCAGCAAGGACTAGCGGGGGCAATGAGCAGTTCTTC.

This clonotype was seen more than once but under ten times. The J gene is TRBJ2-7, the V gene TRBV10-3, with no clear D. The germline V gene has CDR1 ENHRY and CDR2 SYGVKD. There are 14 residues in the CDR3. Trimming removed 3 bases from V and 2 bases from J, with 11 bases in between. CDR3 in DNA: TGTGCCATCAGTGACTTAGGCGGTCCCTACGAGCAGTACTTC. Its protein is CAISDLGGPYEQYF.

The chain has TRBV27 and TRBJ1-3; no clear D gene. This CDR3 spans 13 amino acids. V lost 3 bases to trimming and J lost 3 bases, with 6 bases between them. The germline gives CDR1 MNHEY, CDR2 SMNVEV (reference sequence). Here the CDR3 DNA reads TGTGCCAGCAGTTTCGATGGTGGAAACACCATATATTTT. Residues: CASSFDGGNTIYF.

The CDR3 DNA reads TGTGCCAGCAGTTTAACAGGGCTTAGTCCCTACGAGCAGTACGTC. Translating it yields CASSLTGLSPYEQYV. The chain recombines TRBV27 with TRBJ2-7; D may be TRBD1 (6 bases). The V end was cut by 2 bases, the J end by 2 bases, with 13 bases between. CDR1 and CDR2 (germline): MNHEY, SMNVEV (reference sequence). This CDR3 comprises 15 residues.

This clonotype was recorded at least ten times. The chain recombines TRBV7-2 with TRBJ1-5, with D maybe TRBD1 (5 bases). The CDR3 is 13 residues long. V was trimmed by 8 bases and J by 1 base, leaving 9 bases between them. From germline, CDR1 is SGHTA and CDR2 FQGNSA. The chain's CDR3 is CASQGVSNQPQHF. CDR3 coding DNA: TGTGCCAGCCAGGGTGTAAGCAATCAGCCCCAGCATTTT.

This clonotype was counted at least ten times. This chain connects TRBV4-2 to TRBJ1-1, with D possibly TRBD1 on 6 matching bases. The ends were cut back, 3 bases at V and 5 bases at J, with 13 bases in the middle. This CDR3 has 14 residues. Germline CDR1 LGHNA, CDR2 YNFKEQ. CDR3: CASSQAGQGTEAFF. The DNA for the CDR3 is TGTGCCAGCAGCCAGGCAGGGCAGGGGACTGAAGCTTTCTTT.

The chain combines TRBV12-3 or TRBV12-4 with TRBJ1-1; D is ambiguous. V shed 3 bases and J shed 10 bases, with 6 bases lying between them. The CDR3 is made up of 10 amino acids. The CDR3 reads CASSFETAFF. DNA of the CDR3: TGTGCCAGCAGTTTCGAAACAGCTTTCTTT.

The chain recombines TRBV12-3 or TRBV12-4 with TRBJ1-1; D might be TRBD1 (6 bases). V was clipped by 6 bases and J by 7 bases, with 21 bases between them. There are 15 residues in the CDR3. CDR3 in DNA: TGTGCCAGCAGCCTGATACCGACAGGCCTCCTTGAAGCTTTCTTT. This translates into CASSLIPTGLLEAFF.

This chain links TRBV7-9 with TRBJ1-1; D ambiguous. V was clipped by 0 bases and J by 3 bases, with 8 bases between them. Germline lookup yields CDR1 SEHNR and CDR2 FQNEAQ (reference sequence). The CDR3 is made up of 14 amino acids. CDR3 coding DNA: TGTGCCAGCAGCTTAGCGCTCGGGGACACTGAAGCTTTCTTT. It specifies CASSLALGDTEAFF.

This clonotype was observed a handful of times. The rearrangement joins TRBV19 to TRBJ1-1; D possibly corresponds to TRBD1 (6 bases). The CDR3 totals 15 residues. V lost 4 bases to trimming and J lost 1 base, with 13 bases between them. Germline-derived CDR1 and CDR2 are LNHDA and SQIVND (reference sequence). CDR3 DNA sequence: TGTGCCAGTAGTACTCAGGGGACGGGGAACACTGAAGCTTTCTTT. Translated: CASSTQGTGNTEAFF. The variable domain in full, with the rest retrieved from reference TRBV19 and TRBJ1-1, is DGGITQSPKYLFRKEGQNVTLSCEQNLNHDAMYWYRQDPGQGLRLIYYSQIVNDFQKGDIAEGYSVSREKKESFPLTVTSAQKNPTAFYLCASSTQGTGNTEAFFGQGTRLTVV.

The V and J genes are TRBV25-1 and TRBJ1-4; 7 bases are a match to TRBD1. Trimming at V came to 5 bases and at J to 8 bases, leaving 8 bases not matched to a gene. CDR3 length: 14 residues. Germline V lookup: CDR1 MGHDK, CDR2 SYGVNS. CDR3 in DNA: TGTGCCAGCAGTAAAGACAGGGAATTGGAAAAACTGTTTTTT. Protein: CASSKDRELEKLFF.

J is TRBJ1-1 and V is TRBV7-8; D unresolved. Germline-derived CDR1 and CDR2 are SGHVS and FQNEAQ. The CDR3 is 11 amino acids. Trimming left V 2 bases short and J 7 bases short, with 5 bases between. The CDR3 DNA reads TGTGCCAGCAGCTTACAGAGTGAAGCTTTCTTT. Protein: CASSLQSEAFF.

Only a few counts were recorded for this clonotype. V gene TRBV7-9 combines with J gene TRBJ2-1, with D possibly being TRBD2 (5 bases). The CDR3 contains 14 residues. Trimming stripped 7 bases from V and 2 bases from J, with 12 bases between. Germline loops: CDR1 SEHNR, CDR2 FQNEAQ (reference sequence). The CDR3 DNA is TGTGCCAGCACCCGCCCCGGGGCCTACAATGAGCAGTTCTTC. It translates to CASTRPGAYNEQFF.

V usage is TRBV7-2 and J usage is TRBJ1-2; D call uncertain. The CDR3 is 13 residues long. V lost 5 bases to trimming and J lost 8 bases, with 15 bases between them. Germline lookup yields CDR1 SGHTA and CDR2 FQGNSA. CDR3 DNA sequence: TGTGCCAGCAGCCTCATCTCGGGAATGGGCTACACCTTC. Residues: CASSLISGMGYTF.

In this sample, this clonotype turned up many times. The V gene is TRBV12-3 or TRBV12-4, the J gene TRBJ2-7, with D perhaps TRBD1 (5 bases). The ends were cut back, 6 bases at V and 2 bases at J, with 11 bases in the middle. CDR3 size: 13 residues. In DNA, the CDR3 is TGTGCCAGCAGCCTCGACAGAACCTACGAGCAGTACTTC. Its translation: CASSLDRTYEQYF.

A few counts support this clonotype. The chain is built from TRBV27 and TRBJ2-3; no firm D call. The V and J ends lost 1 base and 4 bases respectively, with 12 bases between them. CDR1 and CDR2 from the germline V gene are MNHEY and SMNVEV (reference sequence). The CDR3 length is 15 residues. CDR3 sequence: CASSLYRSEPDTQYF. CDR3 nucleotide sequence: TGTGCCAGCAGTTTATATCGGAGCGAACCAGATACGCAGTATTTT.

This clonotype appeared many times. The V call is TRBV6-1, the J call TRBJ1-5; TRBD1 might be the D (5 bases). The germline CDR1 and CDR2 sequences are MNHNS and SASEGT. V lost 5 bases and J lost 2, with 19 bases in between. This CDR3 region has 17 residues. For the CDR3, the DNA is TGTGCCAGCAGTAAAGGTCGGGACCACACAGGCAATCAGCCCCAGCATTTT. Encoded protein: CASSKGRDHTGNQPQHF.

This clonotype was detected a few times. V and J are TRBV7-9 and TRBJ2-1; 8 bases line up with TRBD1. Germline V gene lookup returns CDR1 SEHNR and CDR2 FQNEAQ (reference sequence). The trim removed 5 bases at V and 7 bases at J, leaving 19 bases unmatched. The length of the CDR3 is 18 residues. CDR3 protein: CASSPRQGAWDTLNEQFF. The CDR3 coding sequence is TGTGCCAGCAGCCCGCGGCAGGGGGCGTGGGACACCCTTAATGAGCAGTTCTTC.

A few counts support this clonotype. The CDR3 DNA reads as TGTGCCAGCAGTTTATTCGGGTACTACACCGGGGAGCTGTTTTTT. It translates to CASSLFGYYTGELFF. The chain links TRBV27 to TRBJ2-2; D unresolved. CDR1 is MNHEY and CDR2 is SMNVEV in the germline V gene (reference sequence). The CDR3 is 15 amino acids. Trimming took off 1 base at V and 3 bases at J, with 9 bases between the two ends.

The chain combines TRBV15 with TRBJ2-7; 12 bases match TRBD1. Unmatched junction bases numbered 2, after V lost 5 bases and J lost 6 bases. This CDR3 has 13 residues. The V gene's germline CDR1 is LNHNV and CDR2 YYDKDF (reference sequence). The DNA of the CDR3 is TGTGCCACCAGCGGGGACAGGGGGCGCGAGCAGTACTTC. It codes for CATSGDRGREQYF.

V usage is TRBV6-6 and J usage is TRBJ1-1, with D possibly TRBD1 on 6 matching bases. The ends were cut back, 8 bases at V and 7 bases at J, with 14 bases in the middle. Germline V gene data show CDR1 as MNHNY and CDR2 as SVGAGI (reference sequence). The CDR3 length is 12 residues. In DNA form, the CDR3 reads TGTGCCAGCGACTCAGGGGTTAATGAAGCTTTCTTT. It yields the protein CASDSGVNEAFF.

This rearrangement joins TRBV6-2 or TRBV6-3 to TRBJ2-1, with D possibly matching TRBD2 (5 bases). The CDR3 sequence is 15 residues long. Germline CDR1 is MNHEY and CDR2 is SVGEGT. The germline V and J ends were trimmed by 0 bases and 7 bases, with 13 bases remaining between them. This CDR3 is CASSYSIERRNEQFF. In nucleotides, the CDR3 is TGTGCCAGCAGTTACTCGATTGAGCGGCGGAATGAGCAGTTCTTC.

This clonotype was seen more than once but under ten times. The J gene is TRBJ1-5, the V gene TRBV27; a weak D match, TRBD1 (6 bases). There are 15 residues in the CDR3. The germline V and J ends were trimmed by 6 bases and 3 bases, with 15 bases remaining between them. Germline V gene lookup returns CDR1 MNHEY and CDR2 SMNVEV (reference sequence). The CDR3 loop is CASSPSTGLNQPQHF. CDR3 sequence (DNA): TGTGCCAGCAGCCCCTCCACAGGGCTCAATCAGCCCCAGCATTTT.